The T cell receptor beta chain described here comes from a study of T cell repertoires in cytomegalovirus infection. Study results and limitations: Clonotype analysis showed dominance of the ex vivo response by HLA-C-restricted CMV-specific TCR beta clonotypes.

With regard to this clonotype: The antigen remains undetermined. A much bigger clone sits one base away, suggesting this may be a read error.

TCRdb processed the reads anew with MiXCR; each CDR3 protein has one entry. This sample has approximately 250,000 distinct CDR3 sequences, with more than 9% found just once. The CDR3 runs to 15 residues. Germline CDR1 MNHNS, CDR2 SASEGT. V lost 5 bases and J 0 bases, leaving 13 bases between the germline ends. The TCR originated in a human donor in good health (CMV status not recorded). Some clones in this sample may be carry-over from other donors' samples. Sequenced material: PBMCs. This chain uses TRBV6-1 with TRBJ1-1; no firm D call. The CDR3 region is CASSPDGKLNTEAFF. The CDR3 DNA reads TGTGCCAGCAGTCCCGACGGAAAGCTGAACACTGAAGCTTTCTTT.